These 27 T cell receptor beta chains came from one sample sequenced in a study of cytomegalovirus exposure and HLA in healthy donors. Amplification used 60 Vbeta primers and 13 Jbeta primers. This table comes from immunoSEQ multiplex PCR, and its TCRdb copy is limited to in-frame clones, with some not included. The profile shows some 99,000 clones, 55% to 75% of them singletons. The sequencing input was PBMCs. The source of these receptors is a woman in her seventies in good health and CMV-seropositive.

The gene calls are TRBV14 and TRBJ2-1, with D perhaps TRBD2 (6 bases). From germline, CDR1 is SGHDN and CDR2 FVKESK. The V gene lost 0 bases and the J gene lost 1 base, with 10 bases spanning the gap. The CDR3 has 16 residues. CDR3 DNA sequence: TGTGCCAGCAGCCAAGATCGCGGGAATTCCTACAATGAGCAGTTCTTC. Its translation: CASSQDRGNSYNEQFF. Together with reference TRBV14 and TRBJ2-1, the CDR3 gives the full variable domain: EAGVTQFPSHSVIEKGQTVTLRCDPISGHDNLYWYRRVMGKEIKFLLHFVKESKQDESGMPNNRFLAERTGGTYSTLKVQPAELEDSGVYFCASSQDRGNSYNEQFFGPGTRLTVL.

V gene TRBV6-6 combines with J gene TRBJ2-5; D uncertain. The length of the CDR3 is 14 residues. CDR1 is MNHNY, CDR2 SVGAGI, per germline (reference sequence). Between the trimmed V and J ends, which lost 2 bases and 2 bases, there was a span of 9 bases. The CDR3, as DNA: TGTGCCAGCAGTTACCTTGGCAGACAAGAGACCCAGTACTTC. Amino acid sequence: CASSYLGRQETQYF.

J is TRBJ1-4 and V is TRBV15; perhaps TRBD1 as D (5 bases). From germline, CDR1 is LNHNV and CDR2 YYDKDF (reference sequence). V lost 5 bases to trimming and J lost 3 bases, with 16 bases between them. This CDR3 comprises 16 residues. The CDR3: CATSLRQNGANEKLFF. In DNA, the CDR3 is TGTGCCACCAGCTTACGACAGAATGGGGCTAATGAAAAACTGTTTTTT.

V usage is TRBV6-5 and J usage is TRBJ2-3, with TRBD2 matching over 9 bases. Germline V gene lookup returns CDR1 MNHEY and CDR2 SVGAGI. J gave up 3 bases and V 4 bases, and 8 bases lay outside the gene matches. The CDR3 spans 16 residues. CDR3 amino acids: CASSSEAAGGTDTQYF. CDR3 DNA sequence: TGTGCCAGCAGTTCTGAAGCTGCGGGGGGGACAGATACGCAGTATTTT.

The V gene is TRBV11-2, the J gene TRBJ1-5, with D possibly being TRBD1 (6 bases). Germline values: CDR1 SGHAT, CDR2 FQNNGV. The CDR3 is 15 residues long. The germline V and J ends were trimmed by 0 bases and 4 bases, with 10 bases remaining between them. The CDR3 DNA reads TGTGCCAGCAGCTTAGACGGACAGTTGAATCAGCCCCAGCATTTT. Protein product: CASSLDGQLNQPQHF.

For the CDR3, the DNA is TGTGCCAGCAGCTCGGGTTCCGGGACTATAATGGAGCAGTTCTTC. This gives the protein CASSSGSGTIMEQFF. The chain employs TRBV7-2 and TRBJ2-1, with 7 bases lining up with TRBD2. Germline loops: CDR1 SGHTA, CDR2 FQGNSA. The ends lost 4 bases at V and 10 bases at J; junction bases unmatched: 13. CDR3 length: 15 amino acids.

The CDR3 DNA reads TGTGCCAGCAGCCGGATGGGACAGGGGAACACTGAAGCTTTCTTT. This sequence encodes CASSRMGQGNTEAFF. The gene calls are TRBV7-9 and TRBJ1-1; 9 bases line up with TRBD1. Germline lookup yields CDR1 SEHNR and CDR2 FQNEAQ (reference sequence). Losses at the gene ends were 5 bases for V and 1 base for J; bases not matched to a gene: 5. The CDR3 is 15 amino acids.

This chain connects TRBV29-1 to TRBJ2-1; 8 bases fit TRBD1. Germline trimming cut 7 bases from V and 5 bases from J; bases unmatched to any gene: 13. This CDR3 comprises 15 residues. From germline, CDR1 is SQVTM and CDR2 ANQGSEA. The CDR3 loop reads CSAARTGSSNNEQFF. As DNA, the CDR3 is TGCAGCGCTGCCAGGACAGGGTCATCAAACAATGAGCAGTTCTTC.

The chain links TRBV6-5 to TRBJ2-7; no firm D call. Trimming cost V 0 bases and J 5 bases, with 8 bases left between them. Germline CDR1 and CDR2: MNHEY and SVGAGI. There are 13 residues in the CDR3. The CDR3 here is CASSYSTVHEQYF. CDR3 sequence (DNA): TGTGCCAGCAGTTACTCTACGGTCCACGAGCAGTACTTC.

The chain joins TRBV6-1 to TRBJ2-5, with 8 bases identical to TRBD2. Germline CDR1 is MNHNS and CDR2 is SASEGT. V lost 6 bases and J lost 4; bases outside the gene matches: 7. CDR3 length: 14 residues. CDR3 coding DNA: TGTGCCAGCAGAGATACTAGCGGTCCAGAGACCCAGTACTTC. It translates to CASRDTSGPETQYF.

This chain links TRBV11-2 with TRBJ2-3, with a weak D call TRBD2 (6 bases). CDR1 is SGHAT and CDR2 is FQNNGV in the germline V gene. The V end lost 5 bases, the J end lost 3 bases, and 18 bases lay between the germline ends. The CDR3 extends over 16 amino acids. The CDR3 region is CASSPRGWGETDTQYF. In DNA, the CDR3 is TGTGCCAGCAGCCCACGGGGGTGGGGGGAGACAGATACGCAGTATTTT.

This clone was seen a handful of times. The chain carries TRBV19 and TRBJ2-5; tentative D call: TRBD2 (5 bases). This CDR3 has 14 residues. The ends were cut back, 1 base at V and 1 base at J, with 7 bases in the middle. Germline CDR1 reads LNHDA; CDR2 reads SQIVND (reference sequence). CDR3 sequence reads: CASSIGRGQETQYF. CDR3 nucleotides: TGTGCCAGTAGTATAGGACGGGGCCAAGAGACCCAGTACTTC.

This rearrangement joins TRBV10-3 to TRBJ2-1, with TRBD2 identical over 13 bases. Unmatched junction bases numbered 13, after V lost 4 bases and J lost 4 bases. The CDR3 has 19 amino acids. Germline CDR1 is ENHRY and CDR2 is SYGVKD. As DNA, the CDR3 is TGTGCCATCAGTGTTCAGTCCGGGACTAGCGGGGACGCGTACAATGAGCAGTTCTTC. Encoded protein: CAISVQSGTSGDAYNEQFF.

The V and J genes are TRBV5-1 and TRBJ1-1, with D perhaps matching TRBD1 (6 bases). V shed 9 bases and J shed 4 bases, with 22 bases lying between them. This CDR3 spans 15 amino acids. Germline CDR1 is SGHRS and CDR2 is YFSETQ. CDR3 protein: CATTPGDWGSTEAFF. The DNA for the CDR3 is TGCGCCACAACCCCAGGGGATTGGGGAAGCACTGAAGCTTTCTTT. Full variable domain (remainder filled in from reference TRBV5-1 and TRBJ1-1): KAGVTQTPRYLIKTRGQQVTLSCSPISGHRSVSWYQQTPGQGLQFLFEYFSETQRNKGNFPGRFSGRQFSNSRSEMNVSTLELGDSALYLCATTPGDWGSTEAFFGQGTRLTVV.

The chain employs TRBV10-3 and TRBJ2-5; 12 positions agree with TRBD2. Germline V gene data show CDR1 as ENHRY and CDR2 as SYGVKD. V trimming: 6 bases; J trimming: 4 bases; junction bases outside the gene matches: 6. This CDR3 region has 15 residues. The CDR3 spells CAISRTSGVGETQYF. For the CDR3, the DNA is TGTGCCATCAGCCGGACTAGCGGGGTAGGAGAGACCCAGTACTTC.

V and J are TRBV10-3 and TRBJ2-5; TRBD2 matches 8 bases. V shed 5 bases, J shed 5 bases, and the junction held 7 bases outside the gene matches. This CDR3 spans 14 amino acids. From germline, CDR1 is ENHRY and CDR2 SYGVKD. The CDR3 here is CAISLAGLGETQYF. The CDR3, as DNA: TGTGCCATCAGTTTAGCGGGGCTGGGGGAGACCCAGTACTTC.

The CDR3 DNA sequence: TGTGCCAGCAGCACCCGGGCCGGGACTAGCGGGGGTTCCCCCTACGAGCAGTACTTC. Translated, it gives CASSTRAGTSGGSPYEQYF. J is TRBJ2-7 and V is TRBV5-4, with 14 positions matching TRBD2. Germline V CDR1 and CDR2: SGHNT, YYREEE (reference sequence). V shed 4 bases, J shed 2 bases, and the junction held 14 bases outside the gene matches. The CDR3 has 19 residues.

This chain joins TRBV18 and TRBJ2-6; D gene uncertain. V dropped 3 bases and J dropped 2 bases, with 8 bases sitting between them. CDR3 length equals 15 residues. Germline lookup yields CDR1 KGHSH and CDR2 LQKENI. CDR3 sequence (DNA): TGTGCCAGCTCACCTACAGTGGCTGGGGCCAACGTCCTGACTTTC. It codes for CASSPTVAGANVLTF.

The chain links TRBV28 to TRBJ1-5, with 8 bases aligning to TRBD1. Germline V gene data show CDR1 as MDHEN and CDR2 as SYDVKM. This CDR3 spans 15 amino acids. V was pared by 5 bases and J by 3 bases, with 6 bases of the junction left unmatched. CDR3 sequence (DNA): TGTGCCAGCAGTCCCCTGACAGGGGTCAATCAGCCCCAGCATTTT. It specifies CASSPLTGVNQPQHF.

This chain connects TRBV7-2 to TRBJ2-7; 9 bases line up with TRBD1. The CDR3 runs to 16 residues. The junction had 7 bases not matched to a gene; V was cut back by 4 bases and J by 0 bases. Germline V gives CDR1 SGHTA, CDR2 FQGNSA. The CDR3: CASSSAGTGTSYEQYF. DNA for the CDR3: TGTGCCAGCAGCTCCGCCGGGACAGGGACCTCCTACGAGCAGTACTTC.

This chain links TRBV4-1 with TRBJ2-2; TRBD1 matches at 7 bases. This CDR3 is 17 amino acids long. V lost 2 bases to trimming and J lost 7 bases; unmatched junction nucleotides: 13. Germline CDR1 and CDR2: MGHRA and YSYEKL. Written as DNA, the CDR3 is TGCGCCAGCAGCCAATCAAGATTACAGGGGTATATCGGGGAGCTGTTTTTT. This gives the protein CASSQSRLQGYIGELFF.

This chain uses TRBV4-2 with TRBJ2-1; 16 positions match TRBD2. After removal of 3 bases from V and 4 bases from J, the junction contained 6 bases not matched to a gene. CDR3 length equals 18 residues. From germline, CDR1 is LGHNA and CDR2 YNFKEQ. CDR3 DNA sequence: TGTGCCAGCAGCCAGGGGACTAGCGGGGGGGCAGGGTACAATGAGCAGTTCTTC. Its protein product is CASSQGTSGGAGYNEQFF.

This clone was detected only a few times. The chain is built from TRBV6-1 and TRBJ1-5; D is possibly TRBD1 (6 bases). V lost 5 bases to trimming and J lost 0 bases, with 11 bases between them. The CDR3 is made up of 15 amino acids. Germline CDR1 is MNHNS and CDR2 is SASEGT. Here the CDR3 reads CASSRQAYSNQPQHF. The CDR3 DNA follows: TGTGCCAGCAGTAGACAGGCATATAGCAATCAGCCCCAGCATTTT.

The chain links TRBV6-4 to TRBJ1-1; D gene unclear. Between the trimmed V and J ends, which lost 3 bases and 4 bases, there was a span of 9 bases. The CDR3 totals 13 residues. The germline V gene encodes CDR1 MRHNA and CDR2 SNTAGT. The CDR3 DNA reads TGTGCCAGCAGTGAGCAAGGGAGCACTGAAGCTTTCTTT. It yields the protein CASSEQGSTEAFF.

The V gene is TRBV30, the J gene TRBJ2-7, with TRBD2 matching 8 bases. CDR1 GTSNPN and CDR2 SVGIG come from the germline V gene (reference sequence). This CDR3 spans 14 amino acids. V lost 3 bases, J lost 4 bases, and 8 bases stayed unmatched. CDR3 amino acids: CAWSRRGAAYEQYF. CDR3 bases: TGTGCCTGGAGCCGGCGGGGGGCGGCATACGAGCAGTACTTC.

The chain carries TRBV5-1 and TRBJ1-1; D gene uncertain. This CDR3 has 14 amino acids. V was cut by 2 bases and J by 5 bases, with 13 bases left in between. CDR1 is SGHRS, CDR2 YFSETQ, per germline. In DNA, the CDR3 is TGCGCCAGCAGCTTCCTAGACGCGGGGACTGAAGCTTTCTTT. This encodes CASSFLDAGTEAFF.

V and J are TRBV4-2 and TRBJ2-7; a weak D match, TRBD2 (6 bases). V was shortened by 0 bases and J by 8 bases, with 11 bases between the two germline ends. The germline V gene encodes CDR1 LGHNA and CDR2 YNFKEQ. The CDR3 covers 13 residues. CDR3 bases: TGTGCCAGCAGCCAAGATTCGGAGGGACAGCAGTACTTC. Translation: CASSQDSEGQQYF.